The sequence of this T cell receptor (beta chain) was determined in a study of human T cells and chemical hapten exposure. CDR1 is MDHEN, CDR2 SYDVKM, per germline. The CDR3 totals 14 residues. V lost 3 bases, J lost 7 bases, and 4 bases stayed unmatched. This clonotype was seen at least ten times. As yet, its antigen is unknown. Study observations and caveats: Sensitization with DPC brought no change to TCRs above 1 in 1000 in frequency.

This sample's time point: patch test 1, 2 weeks after DPC sensitization. Treatment denoted: therapeutic diphenylcyclopropenone sensitization with weekly scalp DPC. Source study methods: Across samples, TCR counts had a median of approximately 100,000 and ranged from roughly 23,224 to 690,600. TCRdb analysed the RACE reads with MiXCR anew, one entry per CDR3 protein. The V and J calls reflect TCRdb's pipeline rather than the authors' work. The sample has 300,000 to 450,000 distinct CDR3 sequences; roughly 5% are singletons. The sequence came from a woman in her 50s with alopecia areata. Some clones in this sample may be carry-over from other donors' samples. The starting material was whole blood, obtained in connection with sensitization to the hapten diphenylcyclopropenone (DPC). V and J are TRBV28 and TRBJ2-1, with 9 bases that match TRBD2. CDR3 nucleotide sequence: TGTGCCAGCAGTTTTAGCGGGAGTAGTAATGAGCAGTTCTTC. It specifies CASSFSGSSNEQFF.